This T cell receptor beta chain is drawn from a study of T cell repertoires in cytomegalovirus infection. Turning to the study itself: Recently identified HLA-C-restricted and well-studied HLA-B-restricted CMV epitopes were used.

Worth noting for this clonotype: Its antigen is still unknown. This may stem from a read error, because a much larger clone lies one nucleotide away.

CDR1 is SGHVS, CDR2 FNYEAQ, per germline. This CDR3 has 15 residues. Using its own MiXCR run on the reads, TCRdb lists one record per CDR3 protein. The sample includes fewer than 850,000 distinct CDR3 sequences, just under 30% of them seen just once. The receptor was derived from a human donor in good health (CMV status not recorded). Some clones in this sample may be carry-over from other donors' samples. The specimen was cultured CD8+ T cells from PBMCs, collected from culture after CMV antigen stimulation. The rearrangement joins TRBV7-6 to TRBJ1-4, with 8 bases matching TRBD1. CDR3 DNA: TGTGCCGGCAGCTTTAAACAGGGGGCTAATGAAAAACTGTTTTTT. Amino acid sequence: CAGSFKQGANEKLFF.